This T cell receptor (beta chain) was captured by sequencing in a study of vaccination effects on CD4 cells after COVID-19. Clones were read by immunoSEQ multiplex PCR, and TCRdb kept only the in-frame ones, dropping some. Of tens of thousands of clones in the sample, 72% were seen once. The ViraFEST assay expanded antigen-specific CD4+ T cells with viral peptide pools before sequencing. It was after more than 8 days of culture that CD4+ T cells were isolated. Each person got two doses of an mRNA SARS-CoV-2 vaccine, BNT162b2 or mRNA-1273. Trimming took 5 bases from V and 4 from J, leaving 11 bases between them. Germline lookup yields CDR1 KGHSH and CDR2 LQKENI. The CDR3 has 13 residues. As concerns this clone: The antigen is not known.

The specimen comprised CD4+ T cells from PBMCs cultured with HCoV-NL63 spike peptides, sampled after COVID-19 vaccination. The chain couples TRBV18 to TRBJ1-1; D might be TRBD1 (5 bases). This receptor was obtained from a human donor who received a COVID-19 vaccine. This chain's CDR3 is CASSESRGTEAFF. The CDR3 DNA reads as TGTGCCAGCTCAGAGTCGAGGGGCACTGAAGCTTTCTTT.